Presented here are 14 T cell receptor beta chains from one specimen sequenced in a study of cytomegalovirus exposure and HLA in healthy donors. The PCR ran on 60 Vbeta and 13 Jbeta primers. Data came from immunoSEQ multiplex PCR; TCRdb stores just in-frame clones and leaves some out. Of 200,000 to 250,000 clones listed, about 83% are singletons. The sample taken for sequencing was PBMCs. The receptor source for this set is a girl between 5 and 17 years old in good health and CMV-seronegative.

The chain combines TRBV6-5 with TRBJ2-1; D is unclear. The V end lost 5 bases, the J end lost 0 bases, and 11 bases lay between the germline ends. CDR1 and CDR2 (germline): MNHEY, SVGAGI. The length of the CDR3 is 15 residues. CDR3 residues: CASSTTQSSYNEQFF. The CDR3 DNA is TGTGCCAGCAGTACTACTCAGAGCTCCTACAATGAGCAGTTCTTC.

The chain joins TRBV7-2 to TRBJ1-1; D is perhaps TRBD1 (5 bases). Trimming left V 6 bases short and J 4 bases short, with 15 bases between. The CDR3 loop spans 14 amino acids. Germline V lookup: CDR1 SGHTA, CDR2 FQGNSA. CDR3 region: CASRGGRVATEAFF. CDR3 nucleotide sequence: TGTGCCAGCAGGGGGGGAAGGGTCGCCACTGAAGCTTTCTTT.

The genes are TRBV15 and TRBJ2-4; a possible D gene is TRBD1 (5 bases). The CDR3 is 12 amino acids. The ends were cut back, 0 bases at V and 15 bases at J, with 12 bases in the middle. The V gene's germline CDR1 is LNHNV and CDR2 YYDKDF (reference sequence). The chain's CDR3 is CATSRDQGFAYF. In nucleotides, the CDR3 is TGTGCCACCAGCAGAGACCAGGGATTTGCGTACTTC.

J is TRBJ1-2 and V is TRBV18; D is uncertain. Germline V gene sequence: CDR1 KGHSH, CDR2 LQKENI. The germline V and J ends were trimmed by 3 bases and 5 bases, with 16 bases remaining between them. The length of the CDR3 is 15 residues. The CDR3 region has the DNA TGTGCCAGCTCACCGGCCCAGGCCAGCTTTTATGGCTACACCTTC. Its protein is CASSPAQASFYGYTF.

The chain combines TRBV27 with TRBJ1-5; D unclear. Germline V gives CDR1 MNHEY, CDR2 SMNVEV (reference sequence). This CDR3 has 14 amino acids. The V end was cut by 3 bases, the J end by 3 bases, with 9 bases between. DNA of the CDR3: TGTGCCAGCAGTTTCCGTGCGAACAATCAGCCCCAGCATTTT. Amino acid sequence: CASSFRANNQPQHF.

The V and J genes are TRBV5-4 and TRBJ1-1; D possibly corresponds to TRBD1 (6 bases). This CDR3 spans 13 amino acids. With 3 bases removed from V and 10 bases from J, the gap between germline ends came to 16 bases. Germline V CDR1 and CDR2: SGHNT, YYREEE (reference sequence). The CDR3 sequence is CASSSPWGQGAFF. The CDR3 nucleotides are TGTGCCAGCAGCTCCCCCTGGGGGCAGGGAGCTTTCTTT.

The genes are TRBV30 and TRBJ1-4, with TRBD1 identical over 9 bases. Germline V gene lookup returns CDR1 GTSNPN and CDR2 SVGIG (reference sequence). The CDR3 runs 14 residues. Losses at the gene ends were 4 bases for V and 8 bases for J; bases not matched to a gene: 8. Written as DNA, the CDR3 is TGTGCCTGGACCCGCCCGGGACAGGGAGAAAAACTGTTTTTT. Translated, it gives CAWTRPGQGEKLFF.

The DNA for the CDR3 is TGTGCCAGCAGAGGGGGAGGGGCGTACGAGCAGTACTTC. Amino acids: CASRGGGAYEQYF. The genes are TRBV27 and TRBJ2-7; possibly TRBD2 for D (7 bases). There are 13 residues in the CDR3. Trimming removed 6 bases at V and 4 bases at J, with 13 bases between. The germline CDR1 and CDR2 sequences are MNHEY and SMNVEV (reference sequence).

The J gene is TRBJ1-2, the V gene TRBV9, with a weak D call TRBD1 (5 bases). V shed 0 bases and J shed 8 bases, with 14 bases lying between them. Germline V CDR1 and CDR2: SGDLS, YYNGEE. The CDR3 runs 14 residues. CDR3 DNA sequence: TGTGCCAGCAGCGTAGAACCACAGGCCGGGGGCTACACCTTC. Protein product: CASSVEPQAGGYTF.

This clone was observed a single time. The chain is built from TRBV6-5 and TRBJ2-7; TRBD1 matches 7 bases. Germline lookup yields CDR1 MNHEY and CDR2 SVGAGI. The CDR3 is 13 residues long. Losses at the gene ends were 5 bases for V and 5 bases for J; bases not matched to a gene: 6. The CDR3 protein is CASSQQGLHEQYF. CDR3 nucleotides: TGTGCCAGCAGTCAACAGGGGTTACACGAGCAGTACTTC.

The chain joins TRBV19 to TRBJ1-1; TRBD1 matches at 9 bases. The V segment lost 7 bases and the J segment 11 bases; nucleotides outside the gene matches: 11. The CDR3 loop spans 13 amino acids. The germline CDR1 and CDR2 sequences are LNHDA and SQIVND (reference sequence). The CDR3 region has the DNA TGTGCCAGTATGGGACTCACAGGGGGCTGGGCTTTCTTT. This codes for CASMGLTGGWAFF.

The chain employs TRBV7-2 and TRBJ2-1, with TRBD2 as a possible D gene (6 bases). The CDR3 sequence is 16 residues long. Between the trimmed V and J ends, which lost 5 bases and 0 bases, there was a span of 14 bases. Germline CDR1 is SGHTA and CDR2 is FQGNSA. CDR3 nucleotides: TGTGCCAGCAGCCGTAGCGGCCCCTACTCCTACAATGAGCAGTTCTTC. As protein: CASSRSGPYSYNEQFF.

This chain links TRBV7-8 with TRBJ2-7; 9 nucleotides line up with TRBD2. V lost 4 bases, J lost 3 bases, and 4 bases stayed unmatched. CDR1 and CDR2 (germline): SGHVS, FQNEAQ. The CDR3 is 14 residues long. The CDR3 nucleotides read TGTGCCAGCAGCTCCCAAGCGGGAGGCTACGAGCAGTACTTC. Amino acids: CASSSQAGGYEQYF.

The rearrangement joins TRBV19 to TRBJ1-1; 8 bases map to TRBD1. Looked up from germline, CDR1 is LNHDA and CDR2 is SQIVND (reference sequence). The CDR3 extends over 15 amino acids. V gave up 4 bases and J gave up 1 base; unmatched junction bases: 5. This chain's CDR3 is CASSRQGTGNTEAFF. CDR3 sequence (DNA): TGTGCCAGTAGTAGACAGGGGACCGGGAACACTGAAGCTTTCTTT.